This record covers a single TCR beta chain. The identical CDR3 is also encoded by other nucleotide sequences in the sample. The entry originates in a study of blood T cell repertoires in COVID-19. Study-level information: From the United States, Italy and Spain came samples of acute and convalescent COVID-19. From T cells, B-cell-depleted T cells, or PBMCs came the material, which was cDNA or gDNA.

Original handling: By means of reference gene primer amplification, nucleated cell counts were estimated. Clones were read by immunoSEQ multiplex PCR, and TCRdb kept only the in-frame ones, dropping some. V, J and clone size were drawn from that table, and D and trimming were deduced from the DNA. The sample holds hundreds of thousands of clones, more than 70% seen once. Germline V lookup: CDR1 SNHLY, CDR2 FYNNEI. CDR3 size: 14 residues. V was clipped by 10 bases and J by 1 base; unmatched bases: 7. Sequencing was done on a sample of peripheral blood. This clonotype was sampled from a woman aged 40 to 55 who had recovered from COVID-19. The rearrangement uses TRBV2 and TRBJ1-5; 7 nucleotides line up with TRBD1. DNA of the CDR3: TGTGCCACCGCGACAGGGTTAAGCAATCAGCCCCAGCATTTT. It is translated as CATATGLSNQPQHF.